The rows below give T cell receptor beta chains drawn from one sample of a study of identical twins. TCRdb re-called the 5' RACE reads with MiXCR, one entry per CDR3 protein. The table includes about 890,000 distinct CDR3 sequences, approximately 13% detected once. The sample also formed part of further work on yellow fever vaccine responses in identical twins.

Sequencing input: PBMCs. The receptors stem from a woman younger than 35 in good health. The CDR3 runs from the conserved cysteine through the conserved F or W. A D gene is named only where the DNA matches it firmly. Clone size is shown for a subset of rows, as once, few, many or a class of expanded clone.

v_gene,d_gene,abundance,j_gene,CDR3nt,CDR3aa
TRBV28,-,few,TRBJ2-5,TGTGCCAGCAGTTTTCGCCGGGCGGGACAACTCCAAGAGACCCAGTACTTC,CASSFRRAGQLQETQYF
TRBV20-1,-,-,TRBJ2-7,TGCAGTGCTAGGAAATCCGGGTACGAGCAGTACTTC,CSARKSGYEQYF
TRBV28,TRBD1,many,TRBJ1-2,TGTGCCAGCAGTTCTGGGACAGGGATCGGCTACACCTTC,CASSSGTGIGYTF
TRBV12-3/TRBV12-4,TRBD2,-,TRBJ2-3,TGTGCCAGCAGCACTCTAGCGGGAGCTTTGGCAGATACGCAGTATTTT,CASSTLAGALADTQYF
TRBV20-1,-,-,TRBJ2-5,TGCAGTGCTAGAGATCCAGTCCAAGAGACCCAGTACTTC,CSARDPVQETQYF
TRBV6-1,TRBD1,-,TRBJ1-6,TGTGCCAGCAGACTACAGGGGAATTCACCCCTCCACTTT,CASRLQGNSPLHF
TRBV28,-,-,TRBJ2-3,TGTGCCAGCATTGCCGACCCACGGGGAGGTACGCAGTATTTT,CASIADPRGGTQYF
TRBV7-9,-,many,TRBJ2-3,TGTGCCAGCAGCTTAGCGGACTCCTCCACAGATACGCAGTATTTT,CASSLADSSTDTQYF
TRBV7-9,TRBD1,-,TRBJ2-4,TGTGCCAGCAGCCGGTACAGGGGCCTAGCCAAAAACATTCAGTACTTC,CASSRYRGLAKNIQYF
TRBV12-3/TRBV12-4,-,few,TRBJ2-7,TGTGCCAGCAGTTTTCGAAGGGACTCCTACGAGCAGTACTTC,CASSFRRDSYEQYF
TRBV29-1,-,few,TRBJ1-2,TGCAGCGTTGACCCCCCGGCGAACTATGGCTACACCTTC,CSVDPPANYGYTF
TRBV29-1,TRBD1,few,TRBJ1-2,TGCAGCGTTGATCCCCCGGGACAGGGGCTCAAGGACTATGGCTACACCTTC,CSVDPPGQGLKDYGYTF
TRBV20-1,TRBD2,few,TRBJ2-5,TGCAGTGCTAGAGATTTCCTAGCGGGGGCTTTTCAAGAGACCCAGTACTTC,CSARDFLAGAFQETQYF
TRBV2,-,-,TRBJ2-7,TGTGCCAGCAGTGTCAACCAGAACTACGAGCAGTACTTC,CASSVNQNYEQYF
TRBV12-3/TRBV12-4,-,-,TRBJ2-5,TGTGCCAGCAGCCAGACATTCCACCAGACCCAGTACTTC,CASSQTFHQTQYF
TRBV27,TRBD1,many,TRBJ1-1,TGTGCCAGCAGTTCGGACAGGGCTAACACTGAAGCTTTCTTT,CASSSDRANTEAFF
TRBV7-9,TRBD1,-,TRBJ1-5,TGTGCCAGCAGTGACAGGGCCCTAGATAGCAATCAGCCCCAGCATTTT,CASSDRALDSNQPQHF
TRBV20-1,-,-,TRBJ2-3,TGCAGTGCACATCAACGACAGTACAGCACAGATACGCAGTATTTT,CSAHQRQYSTDTQYF
TRBV5-1,TRBD1,few,TRBJ1-2,TGCGCCAGCAGCACATACAGGGGGAACTATGGCTACACCTTC,CASSTYRGNYGYTF
TRBV9,-,many,TRBJ1-6,TGTGCCAGCAGCGGGTTTGGGAGGGATTCACCCCTCCACTTT,CASSGFGRDSPLHF
TRBV28,TRBD2,few,TRBJ2-5,TGTGCCAGCAGTTCGCGGGGGATCTCTGCGGCGGAGACCCAGTACTTC,CASSSRGISAAETQYF
TRBV4-1,-,many,TRBJ1-2,TGCGCCAGCAGCCAAGAGCGGCAGGACTATGGCTACACCTTC,CASSQERQDYGYTF
TRBV7-6,-,-,TRBJ2-2,TGTGCCAGCAACAACGGGGCTGGGGAGCTGTTTTTT,CASNNGAGELFF
TRBV3-1,TRBD1,few,TRBJ1-1,TGTGCCAGCAGCCAAGGCTCTAGGGGGCGACCAGCTTTCTTT,CASSQGSRGRPAFF
TRBV18,-,once,TRBJ1-4,TGTGCCAGCTCACCACTGGGAAGTCCTAATGAAAAACTGTTTTTT,CASSPLGSPNEKLFF
TRBV5-1,-,few,TRBJ1-1,TGCGCCAGCAGCTTGGAGAAGGAGAACACTGAAGCTTTCTTT,CASSLEKENTEAFF
TRBV12-3/TRBV12-4,-,many,TRBJ2-5,TGTGCCAGCAGTCAACAGGGAGGGCAAGAGACCCAGTACTTC,CASSQQGGQETQYF
TRBV7-6,-,-,TRBJ1-4,TGTGCCAGCAGCTTAGTCCGGACTAATGAAAAACTGTTTTTT,CASSLVRTNEKLFF
TRBV6-5,TRBD1,few,TRBJ1-2,TGTGCCAGCAGTTACATCGGACAGGGGGGCTATGGCTACACCTTC,CASSYIGQGGYGYTF
TRBV29-1,TRBD2,few,TRBJ2-7,TGCAGCGCTAGGGAATCTAGCGGGAGGATCCACGAGCAGTACTTC,CSARESSGRIHEQYF
TRBV5-1,-,-,TRBJ1-1,TGCGCCAGCAGCTTGGAGACAGGCGTGAACACTGAAGCTTTCTTT,CASSLETGVNTEAFF
TRBV7-2,-,-,TRBJ2-5,TGTGCCAGCAGCATGCAGGGAGGACAAGAGACCCAGTACTTC,CASSMQGGQETQYF
TRBV6-2/TRBV6-3,-,-,TRBJ2-1,TGTGCCAGCAGTTACAGCCTTGAGCAGTTCTTC,CASSYSLEQFF
TRBV5-5,TRBD1,few,TRBJ1-1,TGTGCCAGCAGCTCCACCGGGACAGGGGCTGATGAAGCTTTCTTT,CASSSTGTGADEAFF
TRBV28,TRBD2,few,TRBJ2-5,TGTGCCAGCAGTTTATATAGCGGGGGGGAAGAGACCCAGTACTTC,CASSLYSGGEETQYF
TRBV11-1,-,-,TRBJ2-6,TGTGCCAGCAGCCAAAGTCAGGGAGGTCTCCCTGGGGCCAACGTCCTGACTTTC,CASSQSQGGLPGANVLTF
TRBV2,TRBD2,many,TRBJ2-1,TGTGCCAGCTCCGGGACTAGTAATTACGGTGAGCAGTTCTTC,CASSGTSNYGEQFF
TRBV11-2,-,-,TRBJ2-5,TGTGCCAGCAGCTTAGATAACACAGGGCCTCAAGAGACCCAGTACTTC,CASSLDNTGPQETQYF
TRBV20-1,-,few,TRBJ2-1,TGCAGTGCTAGAGGACAGTGGGAGGCAGTCAATGAGCAGTTCTTC,CSARGQWEAVNEQFF
TRBV4-2,-,-,TRBJ2-5,TGTGCCAGCAGCCAAGTTGGTAGTACCGAGACCCAGTACTTC,CASSQVGSTETQYF
TRBV5-1,-,-,TRBJ1-6,TGCGCCAGCAGCTTGGGATTGGCAGGGTTGCTGAATTCACCCCTCCACTTT,CASSLGLAGLLNSPLHF
TRBV12-3/TRBV12-4,TRBD1,few,TRBJ2-7,TGTGCCAGCAGTTTATGGGGGACAGGAGGGAACGAGCAGTACTTC,CASSLWGTGGNEQYF
TRBV18,-,-,TRBJ1-3,TGTGCCAGCTCAGGGCCCTCTGGAAACACCATATATTTT,CASSGPSGNTIYF
TRBV4-1,-,-,TRBJ2-7,TGCGCCAGCAGCCAAGGGAGGGGGACAAGCTACGAGCAGTACTTC,CASSQGRGTSYEQYF
TRBV29-1,TRBD1,few,TRBJ1-1,TGCAGCGTTAGTGGACAGGGGGTGACTGAAGCTTTCTTT,CSVSGQGVTEAFF
TRBV4-2,TRBD2,-,TRBJ2-1,TGTGCCAGCAGCAACCAGGGACGGAGCGGGAGGGCCTCATTCGGCGAGCAGTTCTTC,CASSNQGRSGRASFGEQFF
TRBV20-1,-,few,TRBJ2-1,TGCAGTGCTGCCGGGATCAGGGCGTTAAATGAGCAGTTCTTC,CSAAGIRALNEQFF
TRBV4-1,-,-,TRBJ1-5,TGCGCCAGCAGCCAAGATCGTCGGTACAATCAGCCCCAGCATTTT,CASSQDRRYNQPQHF
TRBV28,-,few,TRBJ2-4,TGTGCCAGCAGTCCCCCCTTGGGCATGGGCAAAAACATTCAGTACTTC,CASSPPLGMGKNIQYF
TRBV19,TRBD1,-,TRBJ2-2,TGTGCCAGTAGTATAGGGACAGGGATGACCGGGGAGCTGTTTTTT,CASSIGTGMTGELFF